The 22 T cell receptor beta chains below come from one sample, sequenced in a study of CD8 T cells in ankylosing spondylitis. MiXCR was run by TCRdb on the 5' RACE reads, yielding one entry per CDR3 protein. The sample has 100,000 or so distinct CDR3 sequences; around 24% are singletons. Material for sequencing was synovial fluid, either unsorted or a sorted T cell fraction (not recorded which). These receptors were taken from a male donor with ankylosing spondylitis.

This clonotype showed up many times. The chain couples TRBV20-1 to TRBJ2-5, with TRBD2 matching 13 bases. Germline CDR1 and CDR2: DFQATT and SNEGSKA (reference sequence). J gave up 3 bases and V 6 bases, and 4 bases lay outside the gene matches. The CDR3 has 14 amino acids. The CDR3 loop reads CSARTSGSKETQYF. The CDR3 DNA reads TGCAGTGCCCGGACTAGCGGGAGTAAAGAGACCCAGTACTTC.

This clonotype appeared a few times. V and J are TRBV7-2 and TRBJ2-7; D may be TRBD2 (6 bases). CDR3 length: 13 residues. Per the germline V gene, CDR1 is SGHTA and CDR2 is FQGNSA. The V gene lost 0 bases and the J gene lost 7 bases, with 10 bases spanning the gap. The chain's CDR3 is CASSLASGGEQYV. In nucleotides, the CDR3 is TGTGCCAGCAGCTTAGCGTCCGGGGGAGAGCAGTACGTC.

This clonotype appeared a few times. CDR3 in amino acids: CANRQGADQPQHF. The CDR3 DNA follows: TGTGCCAACCGGCAGGGGGCGGATCAGCCCCAGCATTTT. V gene TRBV28 combines with J gene TRBJ1-5, with 8 positions matching TRBD1. Trimming cost V 10 bases and J 5 bases; bases outside gene matches: 7. CDR3 length: 13 amino acids. From germline, CDR1 is MDHEN and CDR2 SYDVKM.

The sample holds a few counts of this clonotype. This chain connects TRBV27 to TRBJ1-6, with D perhaps TRBD1 (5 bases). Trimming left V 5 bases short and J 1 base short, with 9 bases between. CDR3 length: 15 residues. From germline, CDR1 is MNHEY and CDR2 SMNVEV (reference sequence). CDR3 DNA: TGTGCCAGCAGTCCAAGGACATCCTATAATTCACCCCTCCACTTT. Residues: CASSPRTSYNSPLHF.

The chain is built from TRBV11-3 and TRBJ1-1; unclear D gene. Germline lookup yields CDR1 SGHNT and CDR2 YENEEA. The V end was cut by 5 bases, the J end by 5 bases, with 15 bases between. The CDR3 covers 14 residues. The CDR3 spells CASSRKEFRTEAFF. DNA for the CDR3: TGTGCCAGCAGCCGGAAGGAATTTCGTACTGAAGCTTTCTTT.

This chain links TRBV6-5 with TRBJ1-4; tentative D call: TRBD1 (5 bases). Trimming stripped 2 bases from V and 0 bases from J, with 10 bases between. This CDR3 is built from 16 residues. Germline loops: CDR1 MNHEY, CDR2 SVGAGI. DNA for the CDR3: TGTGCCAGCAGTTACGGGGCACTTGCAACTAATGAAAAACTGTTTTTT. It encodes CASSYGALATNEKLFF.

This clonotype is categorized as medium-sized. This rearrangement joins TRBV9 to TRBJ2-3; 9 nucleotides agree with TRBD2. CDR1 SGDLS and CDR2 YYNGEE come from the germline V gene. CDR3 size: 15 residues. Germline trimming cut 4 bases from V and 1 base from J; bases unmatched to any gene: 4. CDR3 DNA: TGTGCCAGCAGCCCACGGACTAGCGGCACAGATACGCAGTATTTT. Protein sequence: CASSPRTSGTDTQYF.

V gene TRBV20-1 combines with J gene TRBJ1-4, with D tentatively TRBD1 (5 bases). CDR1 and CDR2 (germline): DFQATT, SNEGSKA (reference sequence). The CDR3 runs to 15 residues. V was shortened by 2 bases and J by 8 bases, with 18 bases between the two germline ends. The CDR3 sequence is CSARSAQGDPEKLFF. CDR3 nucleotide sequence: TGCAGTGCTAGATCGGCGCAGGGCGACCCAGAAAAACTGTTTTTT.

This chain joins TRBV29-1 and TRBJ2-1; 7 nucleotides match TRBD2. Germline CDR1 is SQVTM and CDR2 is ANQGSEA. The V and J ends lost 3 bases and 10 bases, in that order; junction bases with no gene match: 6. The length of the CDR3 is 12 residues. This CDR3 is CSVETGGGEQFF. The CDR3 DNA reads TGCAGCGTTGAGACGGGGGGAGGGGAGCAGTTCTTC.

This clonotype was counted many times. The CDR3 sequence is CASSLGFAEAFF. In DNA, the CDR3 is TGTGCCAGCAGCTTAGGGTTCGCTGAAGCTTTCTTT. The rearrangement links TRBV11-2 to TRBJ1-1; no clear D gene. V gave up 1 base and J gave up 6 bases, with 6 bases separating them. Per the germline V gene, CDR1 is SGHAT and CDR2 is FQNNGV. The CDR3 runs to 12 residues. The complete variable domain, with remaining parts taken from reference TRBV11-2 and TRBJ1-1, reads EAGVAQSPRYKIIEKRQSVAFWCNPISGHATLYWYQQILGQGPKLLIQFQNNGVVDDSQLPKDRFSAERLKGVDSTLKIQPAKLEDSAVYLCASSLGFAEAFFGQGTRLTVV.

Only a few counts were recorded for this clonotype. The chain uses TRBV6-2 or TRBV6-3 and TRBJ2-1, with a weak D call TRBD1 (5 bases). CDR3 length equals 15 residues. V lost 2 bases and J 10 bases, leaving 18 bases between the germline ends. Germline lookup yields CDR1 MNHEY and CDR2 SVGEGT. Written as DNA, the CDR3 is TGTGCCAGCAGTTACATGGGGTGGGATAACAGGGAGCAGTTCTTC. Translated: CASSYMGWDNREQFF.

This clonotype was detected a few times. The rearrangement links TRBV11-2 to TRBJ1-5; perhaps TRBD1 as D (6 bases). V lost 0 bases to trimming and J lost 4 bases, with 19 bases between them. CDR1 is SGHAT and CDR2 is FQNNGV in the germline V gene. The CDR3 contains 18 residues. The CDR3 region is CASSLERGGRGRNQPQHF. The DNA of the CDR3 is TGTGCCAGCAGCTTAGAGAGGGGAGGCAGGGGAAGAAATCAGCCCCAGCATTTT.

This clonotype was seen at least ten times. This chain links TRBV20-1 with TRBJ2-3; no definite D call. The V end was cut by 6 bases, the J end by 0 bases, with 19 bases between. This CDR3 region has 16 residues. Germline V gene lookup returns CDR1 DFQATT and CDR2 SNEGSKA (reference sequence). CDR3 coding DNA: TGCAGTGCCCCAGAGTGGCTTCCGGATAGCACAGATACGCAGTATTTT. Encoded protein: CSAPEWLPDSTDTQYF.

This chain joins TRBV5-1 and TRBJ2-7; D is unclear. CDR3 length equals 12 residues. Trimming took 3 bases from V and 6 from J, leaving 10 bases between them. Germline V gene lookup returns CDR1 SGHRS and CDR2 YFSETQ. Here the CDR3 DNA reads TGCGCCAGCAGCTCCCTAACCGGCGAGCAGTACGTC. It encodes CASSSLTGEQYV.

There are a few counts of this clonotype. The chain combines TRBV5-6 with TRBJ2-7, with unresolved D. Trimming stripped 1 base from V and 5 bases from J, with 16 bases between. The CDR3 is made up of 15 amino acids. Germline CDR1 and CDR2: SGHDT and YYEEEE. The CDR3 nucleotides are TGTGCCAGCAGCTTGTCTTCGAAGGTTTGGCACGAGCAGTACGTC. It yields the protein CASSLSSKVWHEQYV.

The table lists this clonotype with many counts. The chain recombines TRBV20-1 with TRBJ2-1; 9 nucleotides agree with TRBD2. The CDR3 extends over 16 amino acids. Germline assignment: CDR1 DFQATT and CDR2 SNEGSKA (reference sequence). Trimming at V came to 4 bases and at J to 1 base, leaving 8 bases not matched to a gene. The CDR3, as DNA: TGCAGTGCTAAGATTTTTAGCGGGAGTTCCTACAATGAGCAGTTCTTC. This gives the protein CSAKIFSGSSYNEQFF.

The V gene is TRBV7-2, the J gene TRBJ2-6; a possible D gene is TRBD2 (5 bases). In germline, CDR1 is SGHTA, CDR2 FQGNSA. This CDR3 spans 17 amino acids. The V gene lost 5 bases and the J gene lost 0 bases, with 14 bases spanning the gap. CDR3 nucleotide sequence: TGTGCCAGCAGCGCCGGACTGAGGAGCTCTGGGGCCAACGTCCTGACTTTC. It is translated as CASSAGLRSSGANVLTF.

This clonotype was counted between two and nine times. The V call is TRBV20-1, the J call TRBJ2-1; 12 bases are a match to TRBD2. From germline, CDR1 is DFQATT and CDR2 SNEGSKA (reference sequence). V lost 6 bases, J lost 4 bases, and 10 bases stayed unmatched. The CDR3 is made up of 16 amino acids. The CDR3 DNA follows: TGCAGTGCCATAGAGGCTAGCGGGAGGGCGTACAATGAGCAGTTCTTC. Translation gives CSAIEASGRAYNEQFF.

This clonotype was recorded a few times. J is TRBJ2-2 and V is TRBV11-2; D remains ambiguous. The V gene's germline CDR1 is SGHAT and CDR2 FQNNGV. This CDR3 comprises 13 residues. The ends were cut back, 7 bases at V and 8 bases at J, with 14 bases in the middle. CDR3: CASTVFQSGELFF. CDR3 coding DNA: TGTGCCAGCACCGTTTTTCAATCTGGGGAGCTGTTTTTT.

This clonotype appeared many times. The chain is built from TRBV3-1 and TRBJ1-5; D possibly corresponds to TRBD1 (5 bases). Between the trimmed V and J ends, which lost 0 bases and 7 bases, there was a span of 10 bases. The CDR3 is made up of 14 amino acids. Germline assignment: CDR1 LGHDT and CDR2 YNNKEL (reference sequence). Written as DNA, the CDR3 is TGTGCCAGCAGCCAAGATTGGGGGGAACAGCCCCAGCATTTT. Translated: CASSQDWGEQPQHF.

Ten or more counts support this clonotype. The gene calls are TRBV25-1 and TRBJ2-1; no definite D call. CDR1 and CDR2 (germline): MGHDK, SYGVNS. The CDR3 spans 14 residues. Trimming shortened V by 5 bases and J by 7 bases, and 15 bases separated the two germline ends. Here the CDR3 reads CASSPRVGRNEQFF. CDR3 bases: TGTGCCAGCAGTCCCCGAGTAGGACGGAATGAGCAGTTCTTC.

This clonotype was picked up a small number of times. This sequence joins TRBV12-3 or TRBV12-4 and TRBJ2-7, with TRBD2 identical over 8 bases. V trimming: 10 bases; J trimming: 7 bases; junction bases outside the gene matches: 6. This CDR3 comprises 11 residues. The CDR3 bases are TGTGCCATTAGCGGGACGGGTGAGCAGTACTTC. Translation: CAISGTGEQYF.